The present TCR beta chain was sequenced within a study of blood T cells in healthy people across ages. Study-wide points: Unsorted PBMC material precluded a definitive naive versus antigen-experienced comparison. Calculation of diversity from one million T cells yielded estimates considered to be underestimates.

Combining a sample-barcoded 5' primer with a J-beta primer mix, a second PCR ran for roughly 7 to 12 cycles. Via MiXCR, TCRdb re-called the 5' RACE reads, giving one row per CDR3 protein. The sample lists hundreds of thousands of distinct CDR3 sequences, 35% to 40% seen once, with 10% to 15% in the top ten. Details on this clonotype: Antigen unknown.

Between the trimmed V and J ends, which lost 6 bases and 5 bases, there was a span of 10 bases. The CDR3 loop spans 13 amino acids. Sequenced input: blood. The J gene is TRBJ2-2, the V gene TRBV12-3 or TRBV12-4; a weak D match, TRBD2 (5 bases). This TCR came from a man aged 18-30 years in good health. The CDR3 DNA reads TGTGCCAGCAGCAAAAGGACTACCGGGGAGCTGTTTTTT. Its translation: CASSKRTTGELFF.